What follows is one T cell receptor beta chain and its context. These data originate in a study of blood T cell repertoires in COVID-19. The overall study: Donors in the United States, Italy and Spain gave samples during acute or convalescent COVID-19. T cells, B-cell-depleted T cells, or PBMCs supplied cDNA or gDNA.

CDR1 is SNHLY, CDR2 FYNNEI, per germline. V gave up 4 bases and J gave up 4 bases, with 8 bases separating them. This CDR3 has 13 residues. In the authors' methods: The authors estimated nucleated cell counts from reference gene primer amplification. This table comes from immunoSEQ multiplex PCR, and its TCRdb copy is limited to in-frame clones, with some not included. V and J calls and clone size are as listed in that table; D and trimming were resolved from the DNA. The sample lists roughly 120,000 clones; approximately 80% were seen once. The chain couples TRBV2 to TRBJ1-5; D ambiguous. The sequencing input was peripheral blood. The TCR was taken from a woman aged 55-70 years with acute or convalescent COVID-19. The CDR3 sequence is CASSVQENQPQHF. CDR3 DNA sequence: TGTGCCAGCAGTGTGCAGGAAAATCAGCCCCAGCATTTT.